What follows are 8 T cell receptor beta chains derived from one specimen sequenced in a study of blood T cell repertoires in COVID-19 (dated by TCRdb to about 2020). The library was obtained by the immunoSEQ multiplex PCR assay. TCRdb obtained this table from immuneACCESS and retained in-frame rearrangements with V and J assigned. These tables miss some clones; where compared with another copy, unresolved V genes account for less than half of the shortfall, and the remainder is unexplained. Counted in this sample were roughly 190,000 clones; roughly 76% of them appeared once. In total, the top ten clones hold approximately 9.9% of the sample. The material sequenced was peripheral blood. Receptors were obtained from a woman aged 40 to 50 with COVID-19, enrolled during active disease.

The V call is TRBV5-3, the J call TRBJ2-1, with 8 bases lining up with TRBD2. TRBV5-3 is identified as an open reading frame with a role that is uncertain. The V and J ends lost 2 bases and 0 bases, in that order; junction bases with no gene match: 19. The CDR3 loop spans 21 amino acids. In DNA, the CDR3 is TGTGCCAGAAGCTTCTCGAAAACACCTAGCGGGCCGCTTAGCTCCTACAATGAGCAGTTCTTC. Protein product: CARSFSKTPSGPLSSYNEQFF.

This chain links TRBV20-1 with TRBJ2-3, with D perhaps matching TRBD1 (6 bases). The CDR3 is 14 residues long. V shed 3 bases and J shed 1 base, with 11 bases lying between them. CDR1 and CDR2 from the germline V gene are DFQATT and SNEGSKA (reference sequence). The DNA for the CDR3 is TGCAGTGCTAGTGTCAGGGGCGGCACAGATACGCAGTATTTT. Its translation is CSASVRGGTDTQYF.

Concerning this clone: One end of the junction does not line up with germline, which may come from a read error. The chain links TRBV7-7 to TRBJ2-3; a possible D gene is TRBD2 (6 bases). Germline CDR1 reads SSHAT; CDR2 reads FNYEAQ (reference sequence). The CDR3 is 13 residues long. The CDR3 sequence is CASSLDRGDTQYF. CDR3 nucleotide sequence: TGTGCTAGCAGCTTAGACCGGGGGGATACGCAGTATTTT.

CDR3 residues: CASAGGLRELFF. The CDR3 nucleotides are TGTGCCAGCGCTGGAGGGTTGAGGGAGCTGTTTTTT. This chain links TRBV6-5 with TRBJ2-2, with a weak D call TRBD2 (6 bases). The CDR3 has 12 residues. Germline values: CDR1 MNHEY, CDR2 SVGAGI. V was cut by 8 bases and J by 9 bases, with 13 bases left in between.

The chain links TRBV9 to TRBJ2-7; D may be TRBD1 (7 bases). The CDR3 is made up of 16 amino acids. Per the germline V gene, CDR1 is SGDLS and CDR2 is YYNGEE. Trimming pared 4 bases from V and 0 bases from J, leaving 17 bases between. The DNA for the CDR3 is TGTGCCAGCAGCCCGAGAGGAGGGGGCTCCTCCTACGAGCAGTACTTC. This gives the protein CASSPRGGGSSYEQYF.

This chain links TRBV27 with TRBJ1-5; 8 bases align to TRBD1. V was pared by 5 bases and J by 0 bases, with 6 bases of the junction left unmatched. Looked up from germline, CDR1 is MNHEY and CDR2 is SMNVEV (reference sequence). This CDR3 has 16 amino acids. Here the CDR3 DNA reads TGTGCCAGCAGTAACGGACAGGGCTATAGCAATCAGCCCCAGCATTTT. Translation gives CASSNGQGYSNQPQHF.

The rearrangement joins TRBV3-1 (or the pseudogene TRBV3-2) to TRBJ1-1; unclear D gene. This CDR3 spans 12 amino acids. V was trimmed by 4 bases and J by 4 bases, leaving 7 bases between them. Germline V gene data show CDR1 as LGHDT and CDR2 as YNNKEL (reference sequence). The chain's CDR3 is CASSRAGTEAFF. DNA for the CDR3: TGTGCCAGCAGCCGGGCGGGCACTGAAGCTTTCTTT.

Here the CDR3 reads CASNLETNTGELFF. CDR3 DNA: TGTGCCAGCAACCTAGAAACTAACACCGGGGAGCTGTTTTTT. The gene calls are TRBV9 and TRBJ2-2; D is uncertain. The germline V gene has CDR1 SGDLS and CDR2 YYNGEE. The CDR3 runs 14 residues. V was shortened by 6 bases and J by 2 bases, with 11 bases between the two germline ends.